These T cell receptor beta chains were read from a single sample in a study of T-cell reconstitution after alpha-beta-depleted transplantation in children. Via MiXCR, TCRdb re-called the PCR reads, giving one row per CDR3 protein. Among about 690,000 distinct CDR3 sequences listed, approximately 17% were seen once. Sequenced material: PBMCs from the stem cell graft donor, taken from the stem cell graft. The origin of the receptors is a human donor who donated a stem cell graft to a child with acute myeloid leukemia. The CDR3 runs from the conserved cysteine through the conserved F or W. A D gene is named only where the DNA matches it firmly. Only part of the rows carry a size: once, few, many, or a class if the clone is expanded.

TGCAGCGTTGGGACAGGGGGCAATTCACCCCTCCACTTT CSVGTGGNSPLHF TRBV29-1 many TRBD1 TRBJ1-6
TGCAGCGTTGAAGTTGAGGGTTACGAGCAGTACTTC CSVEVEGYEQYF TRBV29-1 many NA TRBJ2-7
TGTGCCAGCAGCTTACTCAGCAGGGGCGACTATGGCTACACCTTC CASSLLSRGDYGYTF TRBV7-9 few NA TRBJ1-2
TGTGCCACCACAGGGGGGAACACCGGGGAGCTGTTTTTT CATTGGNTGELFF TRBV24-1 NA TRBD1 TRBJ2-2
TGCAGTGCTGACGGGACAGGCGCAGATACGCAGTATTTT CSADGTGADTQYF TRBV20-1 few TRBD1 TRBJ2-3
TGCAGTGCACCCACAATCGGGCGGGGGTCATACAATGAGCAGTTCTTC CSAPTIGRGSYNEQFF TRBV20-1 many TRBD2 TRBJ2-1
TGCAGTGCGACGGCAAGCACGGGGCCCTCATACACTGAAGCTTTCTTT CSATASTGPSYTEAFF TRBV20-1 many NA TRBJ1-1
TGTGCCAGCAGCAAAAGGCTCCGGGACATCACCTACGAGCAGTACTTC CASSKRLRDITYEQYF TRBV6-2/TRBV6-3 NA NA TRBJ2-7
TGCAGCGCGTGGGGACAGGGGCTTGTAAACTACGAGCAGTACTTC CSAWGQGLVNYEQYF TRBV20-1 few TRBD1 TRBJ2-7
TGTGCCAGCAGCTCCTCTCGGGGATACGAGCAGTACTTC CASSSSRGYEQYF TRBV7-3 many NA TRBJ2-7
TGTGCCAGCAGCGCTGATAGATCCACAGATACGCAGTATTTT CASSADRSTDTQYF TRBV7-7 NA NA TRBJ2-3
TGTGCCAGCAGTTTGGGGGTGGGAGGCGACCAAGAGACCCAGTACTTC CASSLGVGGDQETQYF TRBV27 once NA TRBJ2-5
TGTGCCAGCAGCCCGGACGGAGAGATAAACTATGGCTACACCTTC CASSPDGEINYGYTF TRBV11-2 NA NA TRBJ1-2
TGTGCCAGCAGCTCTAATCTTGGGCCAGGAGGAGCCAAAAACATTCAGTACTTC CASSSNLGPGGAKNIQYF TRBV12-3/TRBV12-4 NA NA TRBJ2-4
TGCGCCAGCAGCTCACAGGGTGTGTTAGGAGAGACCCAGTACTTC CASSSQGVLGETQYF TRBV5-1 NA NA TRBJ2-5
TGCAGTGCCCACCCCAGGGGGCGAGGGGGAGCTTTCTTT CSAHPRGRGGAFF TRBV20-1 few TRBD1 TRBJ1-1
TGTGCCAGCAGCTTATGGAGTGGGGGGGGAGTCGGAGAGACCCAGTACTTC CASSLWSGGGVGETQYF TRBV7-2 NA TRBD2 TRBJ2-5
TGTGCCACCAGCAGAGATGTGAGACAGATTAATGAAAAACTGTTTTTT CATSRDVRQINEKLFF TRBV15 NA NA TRBJ1-4
TGCAGTGCTCCGAACACCGGAACAGGTACTGAAGCTTTCTTT CSAPNTGTGTEAFF TRBV20-1 few NA TRBJ1-1
TGTGCCAGCAGCCAAGAGGGGGGACTTCCTGAGCAGTTCTTC CASSQEGGLPEQFF TRBV4-2 many NA TRBJ2-1
TGTGCCAGCAGCTTGAGTCCAGGGGCGAACACTGAAGCTTTCTTT CASSLSPGANTEAFF TRBV7-6 few NA TRBJ1-1
TGTGCCAGCAGCCACAACAGCAATCAGCCCCAGCATTTT CASSHNSNQPQHF TRBV12-3/TRBV12-4 many NA TRBJ1-5
TGCGCCAGCAGCCAACTGACAGGGGAAACCGGGGAGCTGTTTTTT CASSQLTGETGELFF TRBV4-3 few TRBD1 TRBJ2-2
TGCGCCAGCAGCTTGGTTGGCACCGACGATCCCCTCCACTTT CASSLVGTDDPLHF TRBV5-1 few NA TRBJ1-6
TGCAGTGCTAGTGAGGGTGACTTGAAAGCTTTCTTT CSASEGDLKAFF TRBV20-1 many NA TRBJ1-1
TGCAGTGCTTTCGACGGGGTGAACACTGAAGCTTTCTTT CSAFDGVNTEAFF TRBV20-1 many NA TRBJ1-1
TGTGCCAGCAGCCCCGGGAAAGTGGGGGGGATCCAAGAGACCCAGTACTTC CASSPGKVGGIQETQYF TRBV7-2 NA TRBD2 TRBJ2-5
TGTGCCAGCAGCTTAGGGATGGGCAGTCCCTACGAGCAGTACTTC CASSLGMGSPYEQYF TRBV7-3 few NA TRBJ2-7
TGTGCCAGCAGCTGGAAGGGAAGGGAGACCCAGTACTTC CASSWKGRETQYF TRBV7-9 few NA TRBJ2-5
TGTGCCAGCAGTTCGACAGGGGTGGCCACAGATACGCAGTATTTT CASSSTGVATDTQYF TRBV5-8 many TRBD1 TRBJ2-3
TGCAGTGCTAGGGAGGCAGCTCATAGCAATCAGCCCCAGCATTTT CSAREAAHSNQPQHF TRBV20-1 NA NA TRBJ1-5
TGTGCCAGCAGCACGGTGCGGGACAGGGCGCGATTTTACAATGAGCAGTTCTTC CASSTVRDRARFYNEQFF TRBV7-6 NA TRBD1 TRBJ2-1
TGTGCCAGCAGGCGGACAGGCCAAAAGTACGAGCAGTACTTC CASRRTGQKYEQYF TRBV27 few TRBD1 TRBJ2-7
TGCAGTGCTAGAGATCCGCGGAGTAACACTGAAGCTTTCTTT CSARDPRSNTEAFF TRBV20-1 NA NA TRBJ1-1
TGTGCCAGCAGCGCAAAGGTGGGACAGCCCCACGAGCAGTACTTC CASSAKVGQPHEQYF TRBV7-9 many TRBD1 TRBJ2-7
TGTGCCAGCAGCCCACATCGGACTAGCGGGGGCGCCCGATACAATGAGCAGTTCTTC CASSPHRTSGGARYNEQFF TRBV11-2 NA TRBD2 TRBJ2-1
TGTGCCAGCAGTTTTCCTAGCCGGAATGAGCAGTTCTTC CASSFPSRNEQFF TRBV28 NA NA TRBJ2-1
TGTGCCAGCAGCTGGTGGGACGGGAGAAAACCTTACAATGAGCAGTTCTTC CASSWWDGRKPYNEQFF TRBV5-8 NA NA TRBJ2-1
TGTGCCTGGAGTCAAGTCTACAATGAGCAGTTCTTC CAWSQVYNEQFF TRBV30 few NA TRBJ2-1
TGTGCCAGCTTAAAAAATCGGAGCTACTACGAGCAGTACTTC CASLKNRSYYEQYF TRBV21-1 NA NA TRBJ2-7